This entry features one T cell receptor (beta chain) sequence. This sample was taken from a study of T cells in tumors after PD-1 blockade. Whole-study context: Some patients also took daily vismodegib 150 mg during anti-PD-1 treatment.

Germline values: CDR1 SGHRS, CDR2 YFSETQ. J was trimmed by 2 bases and V by 0 bases; bases with no gene match: 1. This CDR3 has 15 residues. Method: immunoSEQ multiplex PCR; TCRdb's copy keeps in-frame clones and lacks some. The table shows 60,000 to 65,000 clones, with over 65% occurring only once. The source is a human donor with basal cell carcinoma. Sequencing was performed on PBMCs, taken after anti-PD-1 treatment. The chain links TRBV5-1 to TRBJ2-1; 8 bases match TRBD2. CDR3 nucleotide sequence: TGCGCCAGCAGCTTGGTAGCGGGGCCCTACAATGAGCAGTTCTTC. Amino acids: CASSLVAGPYNEQFF. The complete variable domain, with remaining parts taken from reference TRBV5-1 and TRBJ2-1, reads KAGVTQTPRYLIKTRGQQVTLSCSPISGHRSVSWYQQTPGQGLQFLFEYFSETQRNKGNFPGRFSGRQFSNSRSEMNVSTLELGDSALYLCASSLVAGPYNEQFFGPGTRLTVL.